This T cell receptor beta chain emerged from a study of technical replicates of blood from several donors. The data were produced by immunoSEQ multiplex PCR, yet TCRdb's version contains in-frame clones alone and is incomplete. The table includes just under 45,000 clones, over 95% detected once. This clone was detected once. CDR1 MDHEN and CDR2 SYDVKM come from the germline V gene. CDR3 size: 13 residues. Trimming removed 8 bases at V and 4 bases at J, with 11 bases between. This chain connects TRBV28 to TRBJ2-2, with D possibly matching TRBD2 (5 bases). Sequencing input: T cells isolated from PBMCs. This clonotype originated in a human donor in good health. CDR3: CASHTSSTGELFF. In nucleotides, the CDR3 is TGTGCCAGCCATACTAGTTCCACCGGGGAGCTGTTTTTT.